This T cell receptor (beta chain) was found in a study of shared clonotypes between healthy human individuals. Study results and caveats: All-four-donor shared clonotypes had higher generation probabilities than non-shared clonotypes did. Naive subsets generally exceeded memory subsets in estimated richness.

A word on this clone: Its matching antigen is unknown.

Donors had no recently reported acute infections or vaccinations and were HIV-negative. A split of CD4+ cells into CD45RA+ naive and CD45RA-negative memory subsets was performed. Only in-frame clones appear in the TCRdb table, and some are missing; sequencing was by immunoSEQ multiplex PCR. Among about 980,000 clones listed, more than 75% were seen once. Sequenced: memory CD4+ T cells sorted from blood. Described subset: CD45RA-negative fraction. The receptor was isolated from a man between 18 and 35 years old in good health.

The CDR3 protein is CSVAGVGRDEQFF. CDR3 DNA: TGCAGCGTTGCGGGGGTTGGAAGGGATGAGCAGTTCTTC. V usage is TRBV29-1 and J usage is TRBJ2-1, with D tentatively TRBD2 (6 bases). CDR1 SQVTM and CDR2 ANQGSEA come from the germline V gene. The V gene lost 4 bases and the J gene lost 8 bases, with 15 bases spanning the gap. The CDR3 spans 13 residues.